This TCR beta chain was identified in a study of T cell changes during pregnancy in multiple sclerosis. Sequenced by immunoSEQ multiplex PCR; TCRdb stores in-frame clones only, minus some. Altogether just over 50,000 clones are present, 92% being singletons, with the ten largest covering roughly 0.59%. Germline values: CDR1 MNHEY, CDR2 SVGAGI. The CDR3 contains 15 residues. V was clipped by 6 bases and J by 4 bases, with 15 bases between them. The receptor comes from a female donor with multiple sclerosis, enrolled in a pregnancy study. Sample: CD4+ T cells from peripheral blood mononuclear cells, taken after pregnancy. V is TRBV6-5 and J is TRBJ2-2; D gene ambiguous. CDR3 protein: CASRRVQASTGELFF. Here the CDR3 DNA reads TGTGCCAGCAGACGGGTCCAAGCCAGCACCGGGGAGCTGTTTTTT.